These T cell receptor beta chains were read from a single sample in a study of OX40 agonist ivuxolimab in advanced cancers. Sequencing was performed with immunoSEQ multiplex PCR; in TCRdb, only in-frame clones are kept and a portion is missing. This table holds tens of thousands of clones, about 80% found once. Specimen: CD4+ or CD8+ T cells sorted from blood, collected in a trial of the OX40 agonist ivuxolimab. The receptor set was obtained from an adult with an advanced solid tumor such as melanoma, head and neck, liver or kidney cancer. Each CDR3 is given with its conserved first and last residue. The D gene is left open where the match is weak. Clone size is not always given. Where it is, it says once, few, many or a class for expanded clones.

15 | TRBJ1-5 | - | TRBV2 | - | CASRGAGSFNQPQHF | TGTGCCAGCAGGGGGGCAGGCTCCTTCAATCAGCCCCAGCATTTT
14 | TRBJ2-1 | - | TRBV5-1 | - | CASSLEQGNLHGFF | TGCGCCAGCAGCTTGGAACAGGGTAACTTACACGGGTTCTTC
15 | TRBJ2-7 | - | TRBV6-5 | once | CASSPLRLSSYEQYF | TGTGCCAGCAGCCCCTTGCGCTTAAGCTCCTACGAGCAGTACTTC
14 | TRBJ1-1 | TRBD1 | TRBV2 | - | CASVPQGARTEAFF | TGTGCCAGTGTCCCACAGGGGGCGCGAACTGAAGCTTTCTTT
18 | TRBJ2-5 | TRBD2 | TRBV25-1 | - | CASREPFPSASGGETQYF | TGTGCCAGCAGGGAACCTTTCCCGTCGGCTAGCGGGGGGGAGACCCAGTACTTC
16 | TRBJ2-7 | TRBD1 | TRBV6-1 | - | CASSEARDRVYYEQYF | TGTGCCAGCAGTGAAGCCCGAGACAGGGTCTACTACGAGCAGTACTTC
16 | TRBJ1-4 | - | TRBV25-1 | - | CASSSLTGATNEKLFF | TGTGCCAGCAGTAGTCTAACGGGGGCAACTAATGAAAAACTGTTTTTT
15 | TRBJ2-3 | - | TRBV27 | - | CASSLSSSSTDTQYF | TGTGCCAGCAGTTTATCATCCTCTAGCACAGATACGCAGTATTTT
13 | TRBJ2-7 | TRBD2 | TRBV6-1 | - | CASAVPGGYEQYF | TGTGCCAGCGCCGTCCCGGGAGGCTACGAGCAGTACTTC
15 | TRBJ2-2 | - | TRBV9 | - | CASSVDSLRTGELFF | TGTGCCAGCAGCGTGGACAGTCTCCGCACCGGGGAGCTGTTTTTT
16 | TRBJ2-3 | TRBD2 | TRBV19 | - | CASSQQGLASTDTQYF | TGTGCCAGTAGTCAGCAGGGACTAGCAAGCACAGATACGCAGTATTTT
13 | TRBJ2-7 | - | TRBV5-6 | - | CASSAWWGYEQYF | TGTGCCAGCAGCGCTTGGTGGGGCTACGAGCAGTACTTC
15 | TRBJ2-3 | TRBD2 | TRBV19 | - | CASSMSSGGINTQYF | TGTGCCAGTAGTATGTCTAGCGGGGGTATAAATACGCAGTATTTT
16 | TRBJ2-3 | - | TRBV27 | - | CASSPQGPRGTDTQYF | TGTGCCAGCAGTCCCCAAGGTCCGCGGGGCACAGATACGCAGTATTTT
13 | TRBJ2-7 | - | TRBV6-6 | few | CASTWGEAYEQYF | TGTGCCAGCACCTGGGGGGAAGCCTACGAGCAGTACTTC
15 | TRBJ1-4 | - | TRBV5-1 | - | CASSPVGGTNEKLFF | TGCGCCAGCAGCCCCGTGGGGGGAACTAATGAAAAACTGTTTTTT